A selection of T cell receptor beta chains follows, all from one sample in a study of blood T cells in healthy people across ages. TCRdb re-called the 5' RACE reads with MiXCR, one entry per CDR3 protein. Of about 970,000 distinct CDR3 sequences in the sample, 51% were seen once. The material sequenced was blood. All receptors come from a woman aged 55-69 years in good health. CDR3s include the opening cysteine and the closing phenylalanine or tryptophan. The order of the fields is clone size, J gene, D gene, V gene, CDR3 DNA, CDR3 protein. A D gene is named only where the DNA matches it firmly. Some rows mark clone size as missing; the rest say once, few, many or name a class of expanded clone.

size: .; J: TRBJ1-1; D: .; V: TRBV5-6; DNA: TGTGCCAGCAGCTTGTACGGATTGGCGGCTTTCTTT; CDR3: CASSLYGLAAFF
size: .; J: TRBJ2-7; D: .; V: TRBV6-5; DNA: TGTGCCAGCAGAAAAGGGACGGATGTCTACGAGCAGTACTTC; CDR3: CASRKGTDVYEQYF
size: .; J: TRBJ2-7; D: TRBD2; V: TRBV15; DNA: TGTGCCACCAGCAGAGGTAGCGGGGGGAAATACGAGCAGTACTTC; CDR3: CATSRGSGGKYEQYF
size: .; J: TRBJ2-1; D: .; V: TRBV7-9; DNA: TGTGCCAGCAGCTTAGCATTAGGCAATGAGCAGTTCTTC; CDR3: CASSLALGNEQFF
size: once; J: TRBJ2-1; D: .; V: TRBV7-3; DNA: TGTGCCAGCAGCTTAGGGACGCCCGGCGATGAGCAGTTCTTC; CDR3: CASSLGTPGDEQFF
size: .; J: TRBJ2-7; D: TRBD2; V: TRBV12-3/TRBV12-4; DNA: TGTGCCAGCACAACCTCGGGAGGCAGCTACGAGCAGTACTTC; CDR3: CASTTSGGSYEQYF
size: many; J: TRBJ2-3; D: .; V: TRBV9; DNA: TGTGCCAGCAGCGTAGACAGCACAGATACGCAGTATTTT; CDR3: CASSVDSTDTQYF
size: .; J: TRBJ2-7; D: .; V: TRBV6-5; DNA: TGTGCCAGCAGTTACTCGAGGTTGAGGGGTTCGGGGGCCGAGCAGTACTTC; CDR3: CASSYSRLRGSGAEQYF
size: .; J: TRBJ2-5; D: TRBD1; V: TRBV14; DNA: TGTGCCAGCAGCCAAGCCCTTCCGGGACAGGGGTCGGCCCAGTACTTC; CDR3: CASSQALPGQGSAQYF
size: few; J: TRBJ2-7; D: .; V: TRBV21-1; DNA: TGTGCCAGCAGCAAAATAGTTACCCCCTACGAGCAGTACTTC; CDR3: CASSKIVTPYEQYF
size: .; J: TRBJ2-5; D: TRBD2; V: TRBV29-1; DNA: TGCAGCGTGGCTCCGGGACTAGCGGGAGTTGAGACCCAGTACTTC; CDR3: CSVAPGLAGVETQYF
size: few; J: TRBJ2-4; D: TRBD2; V: TRBV5-6; DNA: TGTGCCAGCAGCTTATGGGCCCGAAGGGCTAGCGGGAGTTATACAGCCAAAAACATTCAGTACTTC; CDR3: CASSLWARRASGSYTAKNIQYF
size: .; J: TRBJ1-5; D: .; V: TRBV28; DNA: TGTGCCAGCAGTTCTTTACGACGAGGAGGTCAGCCCCAGCATTTT; CDR3: CASSSLRRGGQPQHF
size: .; J: TRBJ1-5; D: .; V: TRBV9; DNA: TGTGCCAGTAGCGCCCGGGACATTTTATTCGGCAATCAGCCCCAGCATTTT; CDR3: CASSARDILFGNQPQHF
size: few; J: TRBJ2-1; D: .; V: TRBV28; DNA: TGTGCCAGCAGTTTTTTCAGGGAGCAGTTCTTC; CDR3: CASSFFREQFF
size: .; J: TRBJ2-3; D: .; V: TRBV4-1; DNA: TGCGCCAGCAGCCAAACGGGCTCACGTACAAGAGATACGCAGTATTTT; CDR3: CASSQTGSRTRDTQYF
size: .; J: TRBJ2-1; D: .; V: TRBV11-1; DNA: TGTGCCAGCAGCCCAAGTTTAGAGCGTAGTAGCCGACGGAACAATGAGCAGTTCTTC; CDR3: CASSPSLERSSRRNNEQFF
size: .; J: TRBJ1-1; D: TRBD1; V: TRBV7-2; DNA: TGTGCCAGCAGCATCCAACCAGGGGGCGGCACTGAAGCTTTCTTT; CDR3: CASSIQPGGGTEAFF
size: .; J: TRBJ2-1; D: .; V: TRBV15; DNA: TGTGCCTCTGGACAGCAACTTTTCAATGAGCAGTTCTTC; CDR3: CASGQQLFNEQFF
size: .; J: TRBJ2-5; D: TRBD2; V: TRBV7-9; DNA: TGTGCCAGCAGGTCAACCGGGACTAGCGGGTACTACCAAGAGACCCAGTACTTC; CDR3: CASRSTGTSGYYQETQYF
size: .; J: TRBJ2-5; D: TRBD2; V: TRBV10-3; DNA: TGTGCCATCAGTGAGCCGGGACTAGCAGGCGGCAAAGAGACCCAGTACTTC; CDR3: CAISEPGLAGGKETQYF
size: few; J: TRBJ2-5; D: .; V: TRBV5-5; DNA: TGTGCCAGCAGCTCGCCGGCACGCTCGGAGACCCAGTACTTC; CDR3: CASSSPARSETQYF
size: few; J: TRBJ2-3; D: .; V: TRBV5-5; DNA: TGTGCCAGCAGCTCGGAGTTCACAGATACGCAGTATTTT; CDR3: CASSSEFTDTQYF
size: .; J: TRBJ1-6; D: .; V: TRBV11-2; DNA: TGTGCCAGCAGCCTGGTGCAGGTCGATTCACCCCTCCACTTT; CDR3: CASSLVQVDSPLHF
size: .; J: TRBJ1-5; D: TRBD1; V: TRBV18; DNA: TGTGCCAGCTCAACCAGGGGGTATAGCAATCAGCCCCAGCATTTT; CDR3: CASSTRGYSNQPQHF
size: few; J: TRBJ2-7; D: .; V: TRBV6-5; DNA: TGTGCCAGCAGTTACGAGGCTTCCTACGAGCAGTACTTC; CDR3: CASSYEASYEQYF
size: few; J: TRBJ2-7; D: .; V: TRBV5-1; DNA: TGCGCCAGCAGCTTAGATTCTCAGTCCTACGAGCAGTACTTC; CDR3: CASSLDSQSYEQYF
size: .; J: TRBJ1-2; D: TRBD1; V: TRBV20-1; DNA: TGCAGTGCCACACCAGGGGGGAACTATGGCTACACCTTC; CDR3: CSATPGGNYGYTF
size: .; J: TRBJ1-1; D: .; V: TRBV21-1; DNA: TGTGCCAGCATCTACAGGATGATGGCCACTGAAGCTTTCTTT; CDR3: CASIYRMMATEAFF
size: few; J: TRBJ2-1; D: .; V: TRBV14; DNA: TGTGCCAGCAGCCAAGATCTGGGGTTCCTTTACAATGAGCAGTTCTTC; CDR3: CASSQDLGFLYNEQFF
size: once; J: TRBJ2-3; D: .; V: TRBV4-1; DNA: TGCGCCAGCAGCCCCCGAGAGGGTATCACAGATACGCAGTATTTT; CDR3: CASSPREGITDTQYF
size: .; J: TRBJ2-7; D: .; V: TRBV4-3; DNA: TGCGCCAGCAGCCAAGATCGGCTGTACGAGCAGTACTTC; CDR3: CASSQDRLYEQYF
size: .; J: TRBJ1-2; D: .; V: TRBV25-1; DNA: TGTGCCAGCGGACGTGCGGGGACCTATGGCTACACCTTC; CDR3: CASGRAGTYGYTF
size: .; J: TRBJ2-7; D: TRBD1; V: TRBV20-1; DNA: TGCAGTGCTAGAGGGGGGACAGGTGGCCGATACGAGCAGTACTTC; CDR3: CSARGGTGGRYEQYF
size: once; J: TRBJ1-6; D: TRBD1; V: TRBV28; DNA: TGTGCCAGCAGGCCCCCGGGACAGGTTAATTCACCCCTCCACTTT; CDR3: CASRPPGQVNSPLHF
size: .; J: TRBJ1-1; D: .; V: TRBV7-9; DNA: TGTGCCAGCAGCCCCCGCGGGACACGACTGAACACTGAAGCTTTCTTT; CDR3: CASSPRGTRLNTEAFF
size: few; J: TRBJ1-1; D: TRBD1; V: TRBV6-2/TRBV6-3; DNA: TGTGCCAGCAGTCAACAGGGGGCTGGGCGACAAGCTTTCTTT; CDR3: CASSQQGAGRQAFF
size: .; J: TRBJ2-7; D: TRBD2; V: TRBV2; DNA: TGTGCCAGCAAATCTCTTCCAGCGGGAGGGCCGTTTGACGAGCAGTACTTC; CDR3: CASKSLPAGGPFDEQYF
size: .; J: TRBJ1-2; D: .; V: TRBV7-8; DNA: TGTGCCAGCAGCTTAGGGGTGCTATCTAACTATGGCTACACCTTC; CDR3: CASSLGVLSNYGYTF
size: .; J: TRBJ1-4; D: .; V: TRBV5-1; DNA: TGCGCCAGCAGCTCATCCCAGTTCCCTAATGAAAAACTGTTTTTT; CDR3: CASSSSQFPNEKLFF
size: once; J: TRBJ1-1; D: .; V: TRBV20-1; DNA: TGCAGTGCTAGCGAAAGGAATACTGAAGCTTTCTTT; CDR3: CSASERNTEAFF
size: .; J: TRBJ2-7; D: .; V: TRBV28; DNA: TGTGCCAGCAGTTCCCCGGCAGCCGCGAGCTCCGACGAGCAGTACTTC; CDR3: CASSSPAAASSDEQYF
size: few; J: TRBJ2-7; D: .; V: TRBV20-1; DNA: TGCAGTGCTTGGACCCCCTACGAGCAGTACTTC; CDR3: CSAWTPYEQYF
size: .; J: TRBJ2-5; D: .; V: TRBV5-1; DNA: TGCGCCAGCAGCTTGAGGGCTTTGGAGACCCAGTACTTC; CDR3: CASSLRALETQYF
size: few; J: TRBJ2-7; D: .; V: TRBV4-2; DNA: TGTGCCAGCAGCCCAATCGACCCGGGAGAGCAGTACTTC; CDR3: CASSPIDPGEQYF
size: once; J: TRBJ2-3; D: .; V: TRBV7-6; DNA: TGTGCCAGCAGCTCCCGACAGGCCGTTGTCACAGATACGCAGTATTTT; CDR3: CASSSRQAVVTDTQYF
size: few; J: TRBJ2-3; D: .; V: TRBV11-2; DNA: TGTGCCAGCAGCTTACCCGGAGGTTCCCTCACAGATACGCAGTATTTT; CDR3: CASSLPGGSLTDTQYF
size: .; J: TRBJ1-6; D: TRBD1; V: TRBV7-9; DNA: TGTGCCAGCAGCTCCAGGGACAGAAAAAATTCACCCCTCCACTTT; CDR3: CASSSRDRKNSPLHF
size: few; J: TRBJ2-7; D: .; V: TRBV6-1; DNA: TGTGCCAGCAAGGTCCGGGCTGATAGCTCCTACGAGCAGTACTTC; CDR3: CASKVRADSSYEQYF
size: .; J: TRBJ2-1; D: TRBD2; V: TRBV20-1; DNA: TGCAGTGCCAGACAGCCCGCGGGAGGATTGAATGAGCAGTTCTTC; CDR3: CSARQPAGGLNEQFF
size: .; J: TRBJ2-6; D: .; V: TRBV29-1; DNA: TGCAGCGTTGAAGTTGTAGGGGTAGGAGCTGGGGCCAACGTCCTGACTTTC; CDR3: CSVEVVGVGAGANVLTF
size: .; J: TRBJ1-1; D: .; V: TRBV19; DNA: TGTGCCAGTAATACTCAGTTGAACACTGAAGCTTTCTTT; CDR3: CASNTQLNTEAFF
size: .; J: TRBJ2-1; D: .; V: TRBV10-1; DNA: TGCGCCAGCAGTGAGGGGGGAGTTCGCAACAATGAGCAGTTCTTC; CDR3: CASSEGGVRNNEQFF
size: .; J: TRBJ2-7; D: TRBD1; V: TRBV11-2; DNA: TGTGCCAGCAGCCCGCTAACAGGGGGCAGGGGATGGGGGCAGTACTTC; CDR3: CASSPLTGGRGWGQYF
size: .; J: TRBJ2-7; D: TRBD2; V: TRBV5-6; DNA: TGTGCCAGCAGCCCACTAGCGGTCTACGGGCAGTACTTC; CDR3: CASSPLAVYGQYF
size: few; J: TRBJ2-5; D: TRBD2; V: TRBV20-1; DNA: TGCAGTGCTCAAGCGGGATACGAGACCCAGTACTTC; CDR3: CSAQAGYETQYF
size: .; J: TRBJ2-4; D: .; V: TRBV15; DNA: TGTGCCACCAGCGGCCTTCAGGGGGTTCGGGAGACCAAGTACTTC; CDR3: CATSGLQGVRETKYF
size: .; J: TRBJ2-7; D: TRBD1; V: TRBV5-6; DNA: TGTGCCAGCAGCCTAGAGATTTACCGGGACAGCTCCTACGAGCAGTACTTC; CDR3: CASSLEIYRDSSYEQYF
size: .; J: TRBJ2-4; D: TRBD2; V: TRBV4-1; DNA: TGCGCCAGCAGCCAAGAGGTTCTAGCGGGACTAGCCAAAAACATTCAGTACTTC; CDR3: CASSQEVLAGLAKNIQYF
size: .; J: TRBJ1-5; D: .; V: TRBV4-2; DNA: TGTGCCAGCAGCCAAGATTTTTTCTCCGGACTGATCAGCAATCAGCCCCAGCATTTT; CDR3: CASSQDFFSGLISNQPQHF